One and the same sample provided the 16 T cell receptor beta chains below, sequenced in a study of Ad26.COV2.S vaccination and SARS-CoV-2 variants (dated by TCRdb to the early 2020s). The time point label on this specimen signifies: individuals recovered from natural SARS-CoV-2 infection. Receptors were amplified or captured by the immunoSEQ multiplex PCR assay. What TCRdb holds here is the immuneACCESS table cut down to in-frame rearrangements. Part of the clones is not present; checked against another copy, under half of the missing clones reflect an unresolved V gene, and the others are unexplained. The sample includes about 350,000 clones, with about 90% observed a single time. 3% to 5% of the sample belongs to the ten largest clones. This material consisted of peripheral blood, taken after recovery from COVID-19. The receptors were sampled from a human donor who had recovered from COVID-19.

The CDR3 loop reads CASSLQGGGNQPQHF. The CDR3 region has the DNA TGTGCCAGCAGCCTACAGGGGGGGGGAAATCAGCCCCAGCATTTT. The gene calls are TRBV5-4 and TRBJ1-5; 8 bases map to TRBD1. This CDR3 spans 15 amino acids. Germline CDR1 and CDR2: SGHNT and YYREEE (reference sequence). The V segment lost 4 bases and the J segment 4 bases; nucleotides outside the gene matches: 7.

The chain recombines TRBV2 with TRBJ1-2; no clear D. This CDR3 is built from 13 residues. With 11 bases removed from V and 0 bases from J, the gap between germline ends came to 13 bases. Germline assignment: CDR1 SNHLY and CDR2 FYNNEI. The CDR3 loop is CAGRRGANYGYTF. The DNA of the CDR3 is TGTGCCGGCCGAAGAGGTGCTAACTATGGCTACACCTTC.

This chain uses TRBV9 with TRBJ1-4; D is unresolved. The V end lost 3 bases, the J end lost 11 bases, and 8 bases lay between the germline ends. Germline CDR1 and CDR2: SGDLS and YYNGEE. The CDR3 covers 11 residues. The CDR3 coding sequence is TGTGCCAGCAGCGGTTCCGGCAAACTGTTTTTT. This codes for CASSGSGKLFF.

In this sample, this clone turned up a few times. The V gene is TRBV7-9, the J gene TRBJ1-2; 8 bases match TRBD1. Germline V gene lookup returns CDR1 SEHNR and CDR2 FQNEAQ (reference sequence). The CDR3 is made up of 13 amino acids. J was trimmed by 6 bases and V by 6 bases; bases with no gene match: 6. The CDR3 DNA is TGTGCCAGCAGTTCGGACAGGGTCGATGGCTACACCTTC. Translated, it gives CASSSDRVDGYTF.

J is TRBJ1-1 and V is TRBV5-4; 8 nucleotides line up with TRBD1. CDR1 is SGHNT, CDR2 YYREEE, per germline (reference sequence). V lost 4 bases, J lost 4 bases, and 6 bases stayed unmatched. The CDR3 contains 14 residues. CDR3 residues: CASSQGQVSTEAFF. The CDR3 bases are TGTGCCAGCAGCCAGGGACAGGTGAGCACTGAAGCTTTCTTT.

The V call is TRBV27, the J call TRBJ1-1, with 8 bases that match TRBD1. After removal of 6 bases from V and 1 base from J, the junction contained 10 bases not matched to a gene. The CDR3 extends over 16 amino acids. Germline loops: CDR1 MNHEY, CDR2 SMNVEV (reference sequence). The CDR3 coding sequence is TGTGCCAGCAGACTCTCAGGGGGCATCGGGAACACTGAAGCTTTCTTT. Translation: CASRLSGGIGNTEAFF.

The chain couples TRBV27 to TRBJ1-2; 10 bases line up with TRBD1. This CDR3 contains 15 residues. The V and J ends lost 5 bases and 2 bases, in that order; junction bases with no gene match: 5. Germline V gene lookup returns CDR1 MNHEY and CDR2 SMNVEV (reference sequence). CDR3 in amino acids: CASSPKGQGNYGYTF. In nucleotides, the CDR3 is TGTGCCAGCAGTCCAAAGGGACAGGGGAACTATGGCTACACCTTC.

This rearrangement joins TRBV7-9 to TRBJ1-4; 7 positions match TRBD1. The germline CDR1 and CDR2 sequences are SEHNR and FQNEAQ (reference sequence). This CDR3 comprises 14 residues. Losses at the gene ends were 4 bases for V and 6 bases for J; bases not matched to a gene: 5. CDR3 in amino acids: CASSSGTGDEKLFF. For the CDR3, the DNA is TGTGCCAGCAGCTCCGGAACAGGGGATGAAAAACTGTTTTTT. The whole variable domain, remainder taken from reference TRBV7-9 and TRBJ1-4, is DTGVSQNPRHKITKRGQNVTFRCDPISEHNRLYWYRQTLGQGPEFLTYFQNEAQLEKSRLLSDRFSAERPKGSFSTLEIQRTEQGDSAMYLCASSSGTGDEKLFFGSGTQLSVL.

This clone came up once. The chain employs TRBV9 and TRBJ2-2, with TRBD2 matching over 12 bases. Germline V gene lookup returns CDR1 SGDLS and CDR2 YYNGEE. V shed 4 bases and J 5 bases; nucleotides not matched to a gene: 12. The CDR3 length is 18 residues. Written as DNA, the CDR3 is TGTGCCAGCAGCCCAAGTGGTACTAGCGGGGGGTCTACCGGGGAGCTGTTTTTT. The encoded protein is CASSPSGTSGGSTGELFF. The whole variable domain, remainder taken from reference TRBV9 and TRBJ2-2, is DSGVTQTPKHLITATGQRVTLRCSPRSGDLSVYWYQQSLDQGLQFLIQYYNGEERAKGNILERFSAQQFPDLHSELNLSSLELGDSALYFCASSPSGTSGGSTGELFFGEGSRLTVL.

The sample holds a few counts of this clone. The V and J genes are TRBV7-2 and TRBJ1-1; D is unclear. V lost 1 base and J 4 bases, leaving 16 bases between the germline ends. The germline V gene encodes CDR1 SGHTA and CDR2 FQGNSA. The CDR3 sequence is 16 residues long. CDR3 protein: CASSLDGEIWGTEAFF. In DNA form, the CDR3 reads TGTGCCAGCAGCTTAGACGGGGAGATCTGGGGCACTGAAGCTTTCTTT.

The chain has TRBV11-2 and TRBJ1-2; 9 bases line up with TRBD1. This CDR3 comprises 14 residues. CDR1 and CDR2 (germline): SGHAT, FQNNGV. V shed 6 bases, J shed 7 bases, and the junction held 9 bases outside the gene matches. The CDR3 sequence: CASRVDRGYFGYTF. The CDR3, as DNA: TGTGCCAGCAGAGTGGACAGGGGTTACTTTGGCTACACCTTC.

The CDR3 nucleotides read TGTGCCAGCAGCGGAGTGGGTCAAGAGACCCAGTACTTC. Encoded protein: CASSGVGQETQYF. This sequence joins TRBV3-1 (or the pseudogene TRBV3-2) and TRBJ2-5; unclear D gene. V lost 5 bases and J 2 bases, leaving 9 bases between the germline ends. CDR1 and CDR2 from the germline V gene are LGHDT and YNNKEL (reference sequence). The length of the CDR3 is 13 residues.

The J gene is TRBJ1-1, the V gene TRBV27; D may be TRBD1 (5 bases). Germline V gene data show CDR1 as MNHEY and CDR2 as SMNVEV (reference sequence). This CDR3 has 14 residues. The V and J ends lost 6 bases and 4 bases respectively, with 15 bases between them. CDR3 nucleotides: TGTGCCAGCAGCTCAGGGACTCGGGCCACTGAAGCTTTCTTT. This translates into CASSSGTRATEAFF.

V gene TRBV6-5 combines with J gene TRBJ1-2; no definite D call. Germline lookup yields CDR1 MNHEY and CDR2 SVGAGI. Trimming stripped 1 base from V and 5 bases from J, with 14 bases between. The CDR3 runs to 15 residues. The CDR3 nucleotides are TGTGCCAGCAGTTACTACGGGAGGGTGGGTTATGGCTACACCTTC. Amino acids: CASSYYGRVGYGYTF.

A single count supports this clone. The chain uses TRBV6-5 and TRBJ1-4, with TRBD1 identical over 8 bases. V gave up 5 bases and J gave up 17 bases; unmatched junction bases: 10. This CDR3 comprises 12 residues. Germline-derived CDR1 and CDR2 are MNHEY and SVGAGI. This CDR3 is CASSPGGDRTFF. As DNA, the CDR3 is TGTGCCAGCAGTCCCGGGGGGGACAGGACCTTTTTT.

The sample holds one count of this clone. V and J are TRBV3-1 (or the pseudogene TRBV3-2) and TRBJ2-5; tentative D call: TRBD2 (6 bases). This CDR3 has 15 residues. V was cut by 1 base and J by 2 bases, with 11 bases left in between. CDR1 and CDR2 (germline): LGHDT, YNNKEL (reference sequence). CDR3 protein: CASSQVPGGQETQYF. The DNA for the CDR3 is TGTGCCAGCAGCCAAGTACCCGGGGGACAAGAGACCCAGTACTTC.